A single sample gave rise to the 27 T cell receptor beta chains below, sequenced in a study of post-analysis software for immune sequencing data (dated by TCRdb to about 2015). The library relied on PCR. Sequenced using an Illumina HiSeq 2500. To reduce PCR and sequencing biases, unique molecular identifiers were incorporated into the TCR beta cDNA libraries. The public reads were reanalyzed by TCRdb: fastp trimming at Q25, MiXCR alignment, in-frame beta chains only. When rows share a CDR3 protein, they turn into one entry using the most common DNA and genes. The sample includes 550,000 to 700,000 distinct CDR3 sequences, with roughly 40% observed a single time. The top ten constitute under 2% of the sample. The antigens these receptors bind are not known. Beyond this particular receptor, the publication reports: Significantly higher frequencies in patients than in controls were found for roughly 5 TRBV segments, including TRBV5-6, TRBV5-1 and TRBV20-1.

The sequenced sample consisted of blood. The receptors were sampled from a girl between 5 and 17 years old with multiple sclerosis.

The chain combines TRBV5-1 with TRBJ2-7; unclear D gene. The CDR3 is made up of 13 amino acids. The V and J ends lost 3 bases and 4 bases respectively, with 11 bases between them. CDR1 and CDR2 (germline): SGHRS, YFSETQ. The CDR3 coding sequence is TGCGCCAGCAGCTGGAAGGGTGAATACGAGCAGTACTTC. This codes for CASSWKGEYEQYF.

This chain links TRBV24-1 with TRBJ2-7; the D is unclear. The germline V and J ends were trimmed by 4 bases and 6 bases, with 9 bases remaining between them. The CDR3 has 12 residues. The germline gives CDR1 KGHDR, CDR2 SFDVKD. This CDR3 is CATSDHLAEQYF. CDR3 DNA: TGTGCCACCAGTGACCACCTCGCCGAGCAGTACTTC.

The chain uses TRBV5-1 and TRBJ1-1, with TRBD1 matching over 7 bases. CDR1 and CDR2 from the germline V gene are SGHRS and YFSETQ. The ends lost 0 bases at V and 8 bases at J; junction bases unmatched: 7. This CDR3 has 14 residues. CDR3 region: CASSLVAGGLEAFF. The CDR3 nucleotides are TGCGCCAGCAGCTTGGTGGCAGGGGGACTGGAAGCTTTCTTT.

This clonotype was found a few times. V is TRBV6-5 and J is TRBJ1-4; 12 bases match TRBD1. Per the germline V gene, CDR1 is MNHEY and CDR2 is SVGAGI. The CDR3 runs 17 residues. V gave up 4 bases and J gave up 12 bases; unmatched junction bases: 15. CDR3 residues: CASSSPGTGGADAELFF. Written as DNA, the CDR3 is TGTGCCAGCAGTTCCCCCGGGACAGGGGGCGCCGATGCGGAACTGTTTTTT.

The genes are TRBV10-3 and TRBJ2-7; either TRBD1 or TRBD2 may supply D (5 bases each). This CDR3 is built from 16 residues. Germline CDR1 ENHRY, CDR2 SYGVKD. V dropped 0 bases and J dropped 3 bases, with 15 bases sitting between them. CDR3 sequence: CAISESQPGPYYEQYF. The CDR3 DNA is TGTGCCATCAGTGAGTCGCAGCCGGGACCTTACTACGAGCAGTACTTC.

CDR3 protein: CASSLLGPEQFF. The CDR3 DNA reads TGTGCCAGCAGTTTGCTGGGACCCGAGCAGTTCTTC. The rearrangement uses TRBV12-3 or TRBV12-4 and TRBJ2-1; D tentatively reads TRBD1 or TRBD2 (5 bases each). This CDR3 is built from 12 residues. The V end lost 3 bases, the J end lost 10 bases, and 10 bases lay between the germline ends.

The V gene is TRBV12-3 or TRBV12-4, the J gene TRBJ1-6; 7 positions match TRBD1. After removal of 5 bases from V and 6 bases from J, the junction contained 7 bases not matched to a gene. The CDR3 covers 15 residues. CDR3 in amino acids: CASSPPGTVNSPLHF. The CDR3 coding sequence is TGTGCCAGCAGTCCGCCCGGGACAGTTAATTCACCCCTCCACTTT.

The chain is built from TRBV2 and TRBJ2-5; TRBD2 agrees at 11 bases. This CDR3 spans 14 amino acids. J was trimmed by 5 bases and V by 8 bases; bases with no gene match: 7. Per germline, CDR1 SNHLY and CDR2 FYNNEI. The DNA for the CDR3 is TGTGCCAGCTCGGGGACTAGCGGCCGCGAGACCCAGTACTTC. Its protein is CASSGTSGRETQYF.

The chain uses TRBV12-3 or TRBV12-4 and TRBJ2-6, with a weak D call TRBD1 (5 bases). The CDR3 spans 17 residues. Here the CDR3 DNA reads TGTGTGACGTCCCAGGACAAGTTTTTTTCTGGGGCCAACGTCCTGACTTTC. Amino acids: CVTSQDKFFSGANVLTF.

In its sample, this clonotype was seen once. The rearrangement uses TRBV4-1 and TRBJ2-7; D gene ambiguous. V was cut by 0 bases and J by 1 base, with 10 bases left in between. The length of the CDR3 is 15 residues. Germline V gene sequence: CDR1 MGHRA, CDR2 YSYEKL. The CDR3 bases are TGCGCCAGCAGCCAAGATAAGGCGGATTCCTACGAGCAGTACTTC. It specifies CASSQDKADSYEQYF.

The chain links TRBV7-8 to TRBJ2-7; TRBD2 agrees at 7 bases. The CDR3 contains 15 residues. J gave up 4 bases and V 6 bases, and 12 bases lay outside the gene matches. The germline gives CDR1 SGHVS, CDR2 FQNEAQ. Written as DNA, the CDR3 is TGTGCCAGCAGTACGAGGGAACGGGAGGCTTACGAGCAGTACTTC. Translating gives CASSTREREAYEQYF.

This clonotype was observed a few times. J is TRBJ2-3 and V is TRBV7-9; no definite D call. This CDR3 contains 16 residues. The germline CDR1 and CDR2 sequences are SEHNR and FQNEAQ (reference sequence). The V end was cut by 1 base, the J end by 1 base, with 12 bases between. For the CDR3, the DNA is TGTGCCAGCAGCTTAGACGGAGCAGGAGGCACAGATACGCAGTATTTT. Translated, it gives CASSLDGAGGTDTQYF.

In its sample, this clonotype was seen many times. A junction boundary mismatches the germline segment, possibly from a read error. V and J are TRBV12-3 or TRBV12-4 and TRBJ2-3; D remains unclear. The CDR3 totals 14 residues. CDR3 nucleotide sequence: TGTGCCAGCAGCTTAGACCCTAGCACAGATACGCAGTATTTT. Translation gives CASSLDPSTDTQYF.

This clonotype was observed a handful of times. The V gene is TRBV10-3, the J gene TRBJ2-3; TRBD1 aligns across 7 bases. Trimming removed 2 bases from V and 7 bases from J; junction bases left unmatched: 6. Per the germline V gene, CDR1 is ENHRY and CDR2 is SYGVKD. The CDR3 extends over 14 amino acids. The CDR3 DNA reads TGTGCCATCAGTGAGGGGTCAGGGGGTTATACGCAGTATTTT. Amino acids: CAISEGSGGYTQYF.

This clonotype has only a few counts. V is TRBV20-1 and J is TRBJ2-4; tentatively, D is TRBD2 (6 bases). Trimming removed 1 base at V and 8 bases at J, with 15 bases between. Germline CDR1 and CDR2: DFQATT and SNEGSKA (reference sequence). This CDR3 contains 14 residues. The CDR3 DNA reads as TGCAGTGCTAGAGTGTGGAGGGCCGGGGACATTCAGTACTTC. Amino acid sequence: CSARVWRAGDIQYF.

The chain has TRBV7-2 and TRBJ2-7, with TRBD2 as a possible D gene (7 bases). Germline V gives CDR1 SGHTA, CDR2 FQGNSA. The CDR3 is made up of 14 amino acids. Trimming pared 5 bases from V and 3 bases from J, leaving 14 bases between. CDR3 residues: CASSPGGRDYEQYF. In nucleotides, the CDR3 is TGTGCCAGCAGCCCGGGGGGCAGGGACTACGAGCAGTACTTC.

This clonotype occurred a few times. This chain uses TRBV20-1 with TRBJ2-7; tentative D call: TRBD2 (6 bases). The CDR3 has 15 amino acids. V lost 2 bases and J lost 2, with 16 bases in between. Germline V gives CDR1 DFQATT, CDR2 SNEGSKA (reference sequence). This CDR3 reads CSARIGAGFPYEQYF. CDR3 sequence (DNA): TGCAGTGCTAGAATAGGTGCGGGGTTCCCCTACGAGCAGTACTTC.

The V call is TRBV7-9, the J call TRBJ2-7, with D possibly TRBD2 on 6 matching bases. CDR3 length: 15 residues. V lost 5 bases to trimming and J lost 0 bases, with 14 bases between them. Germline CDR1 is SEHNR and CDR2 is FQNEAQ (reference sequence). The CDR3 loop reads CASSGGTGGSYEQYF. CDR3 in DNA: TGTGCCAGCAGCGGCGGGACCGGGGGCTCCTACGAGCAGTACTTC.

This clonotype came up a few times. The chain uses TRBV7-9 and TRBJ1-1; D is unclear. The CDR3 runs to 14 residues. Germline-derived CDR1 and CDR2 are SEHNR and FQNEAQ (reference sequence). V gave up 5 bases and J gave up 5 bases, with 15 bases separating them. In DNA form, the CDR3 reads TGTGCCAGCAGCCCCCCGGGAATCGGGACTGAAGCTTTCTTT. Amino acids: CASSPPGIGTEAFF.

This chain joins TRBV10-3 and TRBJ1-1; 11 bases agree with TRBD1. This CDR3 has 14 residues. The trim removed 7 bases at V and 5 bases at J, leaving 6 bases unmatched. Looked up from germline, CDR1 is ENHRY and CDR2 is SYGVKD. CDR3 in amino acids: CAITRDRGNTEAFF. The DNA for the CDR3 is TGTGCCATCACTAGGGACAGGGGGAATACTGAAGCTTTCTTT.

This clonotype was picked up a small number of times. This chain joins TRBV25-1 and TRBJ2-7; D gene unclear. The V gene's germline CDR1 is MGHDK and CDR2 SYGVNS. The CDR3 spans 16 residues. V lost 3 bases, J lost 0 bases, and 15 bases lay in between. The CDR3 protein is CASSDPGSPVSYEQYF. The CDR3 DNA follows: TGTGCCAGCAGTGACCCGGGCAGTCCCGTCTCCTACGAGCAGTACTTC.

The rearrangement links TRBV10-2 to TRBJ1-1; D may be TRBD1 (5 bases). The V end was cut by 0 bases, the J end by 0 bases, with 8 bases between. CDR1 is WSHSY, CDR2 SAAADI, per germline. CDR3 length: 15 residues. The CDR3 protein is CASSESAGLNTEAFF. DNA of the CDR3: TGCGCCAGCAGTGAGTCTGCAGGGTTGAACACTGAAGCTTTCTTT.

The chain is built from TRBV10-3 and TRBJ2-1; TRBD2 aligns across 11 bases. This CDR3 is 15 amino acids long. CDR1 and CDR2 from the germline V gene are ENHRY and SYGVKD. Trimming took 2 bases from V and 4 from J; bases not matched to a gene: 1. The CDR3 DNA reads TGTGCCATCAGTGAGACTAGCGGGGGTTACAATGAGCAGTTCTTC. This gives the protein CAISETSGGYNEQFF.

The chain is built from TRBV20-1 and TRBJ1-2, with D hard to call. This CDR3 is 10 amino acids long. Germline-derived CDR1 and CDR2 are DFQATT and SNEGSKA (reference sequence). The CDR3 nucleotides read TGCAGAGTCTACGATGGGGGCTACACCTTC. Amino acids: CRVYDGGYTF.

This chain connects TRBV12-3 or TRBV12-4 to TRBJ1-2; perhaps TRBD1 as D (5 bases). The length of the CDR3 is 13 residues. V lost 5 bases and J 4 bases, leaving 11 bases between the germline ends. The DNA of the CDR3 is TGTGCCAGCAGTATACCGGGGGGCTATGGCTACACCTTC. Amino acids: CASSIPGGYGYTF.

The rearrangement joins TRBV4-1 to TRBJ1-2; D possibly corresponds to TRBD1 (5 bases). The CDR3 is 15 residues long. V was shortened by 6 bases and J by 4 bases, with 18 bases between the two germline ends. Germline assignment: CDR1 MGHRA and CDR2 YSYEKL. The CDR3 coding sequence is TGCGCCAGCAGGAACCCTACAGCGAGGGGCTATGGCTACACCTTC. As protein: CASRNPTARGYGYTF.

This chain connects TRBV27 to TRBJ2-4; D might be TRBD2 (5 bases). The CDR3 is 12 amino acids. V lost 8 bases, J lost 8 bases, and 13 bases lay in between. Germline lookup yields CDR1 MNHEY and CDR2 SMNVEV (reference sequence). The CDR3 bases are TGTGCCAGCGGAGGAGGAAGGGACATTCAGTACTTC. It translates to CASGGGRDIQYF.